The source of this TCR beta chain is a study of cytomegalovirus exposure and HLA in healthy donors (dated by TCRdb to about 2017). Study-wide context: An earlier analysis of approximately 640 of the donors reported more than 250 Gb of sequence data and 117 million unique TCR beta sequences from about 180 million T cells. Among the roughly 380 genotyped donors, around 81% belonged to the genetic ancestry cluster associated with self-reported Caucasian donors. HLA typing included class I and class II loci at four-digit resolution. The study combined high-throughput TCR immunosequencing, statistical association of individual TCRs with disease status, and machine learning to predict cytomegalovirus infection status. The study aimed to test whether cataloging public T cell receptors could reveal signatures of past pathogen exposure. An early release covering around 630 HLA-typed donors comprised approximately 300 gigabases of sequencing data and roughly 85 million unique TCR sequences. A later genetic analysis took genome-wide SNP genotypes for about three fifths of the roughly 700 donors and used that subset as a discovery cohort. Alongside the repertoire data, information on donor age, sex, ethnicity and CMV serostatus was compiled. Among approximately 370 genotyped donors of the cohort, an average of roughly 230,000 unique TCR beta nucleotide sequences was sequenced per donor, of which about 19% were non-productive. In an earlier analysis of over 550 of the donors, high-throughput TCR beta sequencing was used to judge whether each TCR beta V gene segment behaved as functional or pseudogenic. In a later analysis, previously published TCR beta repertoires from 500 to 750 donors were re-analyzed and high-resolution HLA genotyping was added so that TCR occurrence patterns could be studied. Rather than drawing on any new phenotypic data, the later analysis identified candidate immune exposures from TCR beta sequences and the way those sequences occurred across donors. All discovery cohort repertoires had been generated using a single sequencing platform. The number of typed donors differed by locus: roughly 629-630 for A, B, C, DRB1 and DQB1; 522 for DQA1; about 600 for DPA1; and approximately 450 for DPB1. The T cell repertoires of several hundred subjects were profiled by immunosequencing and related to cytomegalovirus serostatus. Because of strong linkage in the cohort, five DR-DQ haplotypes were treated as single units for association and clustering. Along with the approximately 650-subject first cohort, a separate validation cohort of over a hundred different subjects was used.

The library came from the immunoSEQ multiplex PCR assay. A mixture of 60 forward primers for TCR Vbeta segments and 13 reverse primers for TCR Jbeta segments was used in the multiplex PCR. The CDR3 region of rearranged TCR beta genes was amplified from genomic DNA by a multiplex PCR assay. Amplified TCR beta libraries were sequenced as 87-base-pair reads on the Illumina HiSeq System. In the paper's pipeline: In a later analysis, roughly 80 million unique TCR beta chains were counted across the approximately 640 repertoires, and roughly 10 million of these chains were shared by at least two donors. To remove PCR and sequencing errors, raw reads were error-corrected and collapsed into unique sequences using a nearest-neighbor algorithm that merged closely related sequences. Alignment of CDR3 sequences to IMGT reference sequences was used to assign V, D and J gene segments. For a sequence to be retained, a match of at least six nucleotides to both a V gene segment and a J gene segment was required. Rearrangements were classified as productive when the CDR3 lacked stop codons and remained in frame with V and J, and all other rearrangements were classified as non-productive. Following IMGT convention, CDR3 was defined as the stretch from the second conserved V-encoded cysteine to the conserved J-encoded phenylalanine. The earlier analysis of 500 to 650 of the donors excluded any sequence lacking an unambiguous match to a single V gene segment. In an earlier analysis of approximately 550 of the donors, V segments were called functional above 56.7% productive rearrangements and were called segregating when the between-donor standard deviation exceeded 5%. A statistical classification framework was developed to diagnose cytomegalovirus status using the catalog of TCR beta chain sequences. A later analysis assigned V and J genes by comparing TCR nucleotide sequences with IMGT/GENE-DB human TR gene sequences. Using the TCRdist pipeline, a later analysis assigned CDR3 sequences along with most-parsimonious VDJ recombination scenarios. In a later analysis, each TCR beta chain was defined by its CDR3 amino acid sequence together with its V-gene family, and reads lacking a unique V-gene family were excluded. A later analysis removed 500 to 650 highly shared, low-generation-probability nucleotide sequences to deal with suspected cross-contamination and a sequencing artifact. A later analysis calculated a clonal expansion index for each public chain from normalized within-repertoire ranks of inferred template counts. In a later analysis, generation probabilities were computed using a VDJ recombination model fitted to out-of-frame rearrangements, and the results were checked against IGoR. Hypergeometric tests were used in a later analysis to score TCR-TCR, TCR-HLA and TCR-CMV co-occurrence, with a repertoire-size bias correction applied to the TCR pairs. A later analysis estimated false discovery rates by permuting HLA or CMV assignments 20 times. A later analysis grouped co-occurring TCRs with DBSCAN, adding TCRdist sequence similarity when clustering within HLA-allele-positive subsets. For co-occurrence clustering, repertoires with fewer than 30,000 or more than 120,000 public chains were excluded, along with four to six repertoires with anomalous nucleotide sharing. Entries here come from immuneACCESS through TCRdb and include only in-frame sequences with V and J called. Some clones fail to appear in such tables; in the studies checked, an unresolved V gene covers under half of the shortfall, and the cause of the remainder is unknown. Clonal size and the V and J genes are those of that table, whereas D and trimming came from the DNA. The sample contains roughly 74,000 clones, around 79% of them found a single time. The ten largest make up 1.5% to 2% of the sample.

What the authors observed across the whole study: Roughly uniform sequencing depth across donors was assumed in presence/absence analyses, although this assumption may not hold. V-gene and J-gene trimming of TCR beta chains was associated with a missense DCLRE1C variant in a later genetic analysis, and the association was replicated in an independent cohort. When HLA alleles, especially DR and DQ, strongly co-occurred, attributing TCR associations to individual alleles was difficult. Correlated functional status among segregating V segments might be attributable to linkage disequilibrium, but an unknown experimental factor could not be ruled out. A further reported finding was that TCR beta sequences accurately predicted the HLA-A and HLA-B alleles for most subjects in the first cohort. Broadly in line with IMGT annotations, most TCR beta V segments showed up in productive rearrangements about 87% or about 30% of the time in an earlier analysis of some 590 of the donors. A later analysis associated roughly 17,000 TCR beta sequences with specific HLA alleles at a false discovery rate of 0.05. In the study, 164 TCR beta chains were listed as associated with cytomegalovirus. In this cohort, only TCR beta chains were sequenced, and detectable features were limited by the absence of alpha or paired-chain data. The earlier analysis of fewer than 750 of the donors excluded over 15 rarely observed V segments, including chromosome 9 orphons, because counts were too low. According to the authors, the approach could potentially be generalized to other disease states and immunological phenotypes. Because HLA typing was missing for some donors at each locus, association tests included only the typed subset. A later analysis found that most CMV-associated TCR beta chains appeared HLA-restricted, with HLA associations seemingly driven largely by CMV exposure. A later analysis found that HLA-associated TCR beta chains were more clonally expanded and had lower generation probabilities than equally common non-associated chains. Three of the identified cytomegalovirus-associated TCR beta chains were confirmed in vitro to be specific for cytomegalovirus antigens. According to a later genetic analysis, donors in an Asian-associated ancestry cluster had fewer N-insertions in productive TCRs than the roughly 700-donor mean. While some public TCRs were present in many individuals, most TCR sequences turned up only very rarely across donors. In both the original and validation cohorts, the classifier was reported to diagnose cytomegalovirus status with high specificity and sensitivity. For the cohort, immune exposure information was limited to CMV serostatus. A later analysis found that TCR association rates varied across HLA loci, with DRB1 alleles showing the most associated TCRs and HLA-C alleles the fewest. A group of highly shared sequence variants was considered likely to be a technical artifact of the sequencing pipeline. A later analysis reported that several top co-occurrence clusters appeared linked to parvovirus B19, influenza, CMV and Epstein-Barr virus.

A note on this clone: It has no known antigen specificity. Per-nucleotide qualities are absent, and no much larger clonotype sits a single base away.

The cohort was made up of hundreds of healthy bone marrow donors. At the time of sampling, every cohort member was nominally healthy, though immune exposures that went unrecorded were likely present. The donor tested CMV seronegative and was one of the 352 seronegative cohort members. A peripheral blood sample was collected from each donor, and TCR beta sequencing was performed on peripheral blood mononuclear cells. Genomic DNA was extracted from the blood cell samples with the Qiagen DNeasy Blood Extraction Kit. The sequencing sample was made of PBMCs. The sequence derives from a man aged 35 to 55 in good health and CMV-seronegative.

The DNA is TGTGCCAGCAGCGCAGAGGGGGACTATGGCGAGCAGTACTTC. Translated, this gives CASSAEGDYGEQYF. This chain joins TRBV9 to TRBJ2-7; TRBD2 is possibly the D segment (7 matching bases). V was cut back by 3 bases and J by 6 bases, leaving a gap of 16 bases between them. From its cysteine to its phenylalanine, the CDR3 spans 14 amino acids. The retained sequence is limited to the CDR3, 42 bases, with the frame set at the first base. CDR1 and CDR2 are drawn from the germline V gene: SGDLS, YYNGEE.